These T cell receptor beta chains were read from a single sample in a study of response to subunit inactivated influenza vaccine. TCRdb reprocessed the RT-PCR reads via MiXCR and lists one record per CDR3 protein. The table shows hundreds of thousands of distinct CDR3 sequences, with approximately 10% occurring only once. Sequenced material: PBMCs from blood, taken about 40 days after vaccination. These receptors came from a man aged 50-60 years who received an inactivated influenza vaccine. CDR3s include the opening cysteine and the closing phenylalanine or tryptophan. Each record gives: V gene, D gene, clone size, J gene, CDR3 DNA, CDR3 protein. The D gene is left open where the match is weak. A row's size may be missing; if present it is once, few, many or a size class.

V gene: TRBV28; D gene: TRBD1; clone size: -; J gene: TRBJ1-1; CDR3 DNA: TGTGCCAGCAGGGTCGGGACAGGGGGCTCGTACACTGAAGCTTTCTTT; CDR3 protein: CASRVGTGGSYTEAFF
V gene: TRBV12-3/TRBV12-4; D gene: -; clone size: many; J gene: TRBJ2-2; CDR3 DNA: TGTGCCAGCAGTTCTTTCGGGACTCGAAGCATCGGGGAGCTGTTTTTT; CDR3 protein: CASSSFGTRSIGELFF
V gene: TRBV24-1; D gene: -; clone size: few; J gene: TRBJ1-5; CDR3 DNA: TGTGCCACCAGTGGGCCGACGAAACATCAGCCCCAGCATTTT; CDR3 protein: CATSGPTKHQPQHF
V gene: TRBV11-1; D gene: -; clone size: -; J gene: TRBJ2-7; CDR3 DNA: TGTGCCAGCAGCTTAGCGCATCTGGTTAGCGGGCCCCAAAGGGGGAAAGCTGACTACGAGCAGTACTTC; CDR3 protein: CASSLAHLVSGPQRGKADYEQYF
V gene: TRBV12-3/TRBV12-4; D gene: -; clone size: many; J gene: TRBJ2-1; CDR3 DNA: TGTGCCAGCAGTTCAACTGGGCCTGGCAATGAGCAGTTCTTC; CDR3 protein: CASSSTGPGNEQFF
V gene: TRBV28; D gene: TRBD1; clone size: -; J gene: TRBJ2-5; CDR3 DNA: TGTGCTACCTTTTCCCGCAGGGGGGAGACCCAGTACTTC; CDR3 protein: CATFSRRGETQYF
V gene: TRBV12-3/TRBV12-4; D gene: -; clone size: few; J gene: TRBJ2-6; CDR3 DNA: TGTGCCAGCAGTACCCCTGGGGCCAACGTCCTGACTTTC; CDR3 protein: CASSTPGANVLTF
V gene: TRBV3-1; D gene: -; clone size: -; J gene: TRBJ1-6; CDR3 DNA: TGTGCCAGCAGCCAAGGGACGGGCTATTCACCCCTCCACTTT; CDR3 protein: CASSQGTGYSPLHF
V gene: TRBV14; D gene: TRBD1; clone size: -; J gene: TRBJ2-1; CDR3 DNA: TGTGCCAGCAGCCGAAGACCCGGGACAGGGCGGAATGAGCAGTTCTTC; CDR3 protein: CASSRRPGTGRNEQFF
V gene: TRBV3-1; D gene: -; clone size: few; J gene: TRBJ1-1; CDR3 DNA: TGTGCCAGCAGCCAAGGGGGGGAAGCTTTCTTT; CDR3 protein: CASSQGGEAFF
V gene: TRBV4-1; D gene: TRBD1; clone size: few; J gene: TRBJ2-7; CDR3 DNA: TGCGCCAGCAGCCAAGGCCAAGGACAGGGGGCGTGGGAGCAGTACTTC; CDR3 protein: CASSQGQGQGAWEQYF
V gene: TRBV6-4; D gene: TRBD2; clone size: few; J gene: TRBJ2-3; CDR3 DNA: TGTGCCATCACTAGCGGGAGGGCCATAGATACGCAGTATTTT; CDR3 protein: CAITSGRAIDTQYF
V gene: TRBV20-1; D gene: -; clone size: few; J gene: TRBJ2-1; CDR3 DNA: TGCAGTGCTAGGAGGCTAGCATATAACAATGAGCAGTTCTTC; CDR3 protein: CSARRLAYNNEQFF
V gene: TRBV6-2/TRBV6-3; D gene: TRBD2; clone size: few; J gene: TRBJ2-1; CDR3 DNA: TGTGCCAGCAGCCCTAGCGGGAGAGGTCGGAGCTCCTACAATGAGCAGTTCTTC; CDR3 protein: CASSPSGRGRSSYNEQFF
V gene: TRBV27; D gene: TRBD2; clone size: -; J gene: TRBJ2-3; CDR3 DNA: TGTGCCAGCAGGCCTTTACTAGCGGGAGGGATAAGCGATACGCAGTATTTT; CDR3 protein: CASRPLLAGGISDTQYF
V gene: TRBV4-3; D gene: TRBD2; clone size: -; J gene: TRBJ2-5; CDR3 DNA: TGCGCCAGCAGGCAAGATTTAATAGCGGGAGTGGAGACCCAGTACTTC; CDR3 protein: CASRQDLIAGVETQYF
V gene: TRBV5-1; D gene: -; clone size: many; J gene: TRBJ1-1; CDR3 DNA: TGCGCCAGCAGCGGGAGCGGGGTAAACACTGAAGCTTTCTTT; CDR3 protein: CASSGSGVNTEAFF
V gene: TRBV18; D gene: TRBD2; clone size: -; J gene: TRBJ2-5; CDR3 DNA: TGTGCCAGCTCACCACCGACTAGCGGGAGACCGGGAGAGACCCAGTACTTC; CDR3 protein: CASSPPTSGRPGETQYF
V gene: TRBV14; D gene: -; clone size: few; J gene: TRBJ2-2; CDR3 DNA: TGTGCCAGCAGCCAAGACAGGGCCCACACCGGGGAGCTGTTTTTT; CDR3 protein: CASSQDRAHTGELFF
V gene: TRBV21-1; D gene: -; clone size: few; J gene: TRBJ2-5; CDR3 DNA: TGTGCCAGCAGCAAAGGGACAGGGGTCGGGGAGACCCAGTACTTC; CDR3 protein: CASSKGTGVGETQYF
V gene: TRBV7-9; D gene: -; clone size: -; J gene: TRBJ1-2; CDR3 DNA: TGTGCCAGCAGCCGGTCAGGGAGCAACTATGGCTACACCTTC; CDR3 protein: CASSRSGSNYGYTF
V gene: TRBV20-1; D gene: -; clone size: -; J gene: TRBJ2-1; CDR3 DNA: TGCAGTGCCTCGAGTAGGCTTTACAATGAGCAGTTCTTC; CDR3 protein: CSASSRLYNEQFF
V gene: TRBV12-3/TRBV12-4; D gene: TRBD2; clone size: many; J gene: TRBJ2-2; CDR3 DNA: TGTGCCAGCACTAGCGGGGGGGCAGCCGGGGAGCTGTTTTTT; CDR3 protein: CASTSGGAAGELFF
V gene: TRBV12-3/TRBV12-4; D gene: -; clone size: few; J gene: TRBJ1-1; CDR3 DNA: TGTGCCAGCAGCCCCAGGGAAGGAAGCACTGAAGCTTTCTTT; CDR3 protein: CASSPREGSTEAFF
V gene: TRBV28; D gene: -; clone size: few; J gene: TRBJ1-6; CDR3 DNA: TGTGCCAGCAGTTTAAACCTTGGGGTGAATTCACCCCTCCACTTT; CDR3 protein: CASSLNLGVNSPLHF
V gene: TRBV12-3/TRBV12-4; D gene: -; clone size: few; J gene: TRBJ2-7; CDR3 DNA: TGTGCCAGCAGTTTTCAGGCGTCCTACGAGCAGTACTTC; CDR3 protein: CASSFQASYEQYF
V gene: TRBV10-3; D gene: TRBD1; clone size: few; J gene: TRBJ2-1; CDR3 DNA: TGTGCCATCAGTGATACAGGGGGCGGGGATGAGCAGTTCTTC; CDR3 protein: CAISDTGGGDEQFF
V gene: TRBV7-8; D gene: -; clone size: few; J gene: TRBJ2-3; CDR3 DNA: TGTGCCAGCAGCTTGGAGGGACTGTTCACAGATACGCAGTATTTT; CDR3 protein: CASSLEGLFTDTQYF
V gene: TRBV2; D gene: -; clone size: many; J gene: TRBJ2-5; CDR3 DNA: TGTGCCAGCAGTGAGACAGGCACCTCCGGGACCCAGTACTTC; CDR3 protein: CASSETGTSGTQYF
V gene: TRBV5-5; D gene: -; clone size: -; J gene: TRBJ2-1; CDR3 DNA: TGTGCCAGCAGCTTGAAAGGGGTCAATCAGCAGTTCTTC; CDR3 protein: CASSLKGVNQQFF
V gene: TRBV7-9; D gene: -; clone size: few; J gene: TRBJ1-6; CDR3 DNA: TGTGCCAGCGGCGTGGGGTCCAACTCCTATAATTCACCCCTCCACTTT; CDR3 protein: CASGVGSNSYNSPLHF
V gene: TRBV5-1; D gene: -; clone size: many; J gene: TRBJ2-3; CDR3 DNA: TGCGCCAGCAGCTTATTGGGCCCGAGGAATACGCAGTATTTT; CDR3 protein: CASSLLGPRNTQYF
V gene: TRBV29-1; D gene: -; clone size: many; J gene: TRBJ2-3; CDR3 DNA: TGCAGCGTTGAAAGTAGGGGCCACACAGATACGCAGTATTTT; CDR3 protein: CSVESRGHTDTQYF
V gene: TRBV27; D gene: TRBD2; clone size: -; J gene: TRBJ2-2; CDR3 DNA: TGTGCCAGCAGTAACGGACTAGCGGGAGCCTCCGGGGAGCTGTTTTTT; CDR3 protein: CASSNGLAGASGELFF
V gene: TRBV7-2; D gene: TRBD2; clone size: -; J gene: TRBJ2-1; CDR3 DNA: TGTGCCAGCAGCTTTTATCTAGCGGGAGTGGGCTATGAGCAGTTCTTC; CDR3 protein: CASSFYLAGVGYEQFF
V gene: TRBV6-1; D gene: -; clone size: few; J gene: TRBJ1-2; CDR3 DNA: TGTGCCAGCAGTGAAGACAGGACCTATGGCTACACCTTC; CDR3 protein: CASSEDRTYGYTF
V gene: TRBV5-4; D gene: -; clone size: few; J gene: TRBJ2-7; CDR3 DNA: TGTGCCAGCAGCCCAATCGGAAGGCCCTACGAGCAGTACTTC; CDR3 protein: CASSPIGRPYEQYF
V gene: TRBV20-1; D gene: TRBD2; clone size: few; J gene: TRBJ2-1; CDR3 DNA: TGCAGTGCTGGGACGGGACTAGCGAGAGGGTTCTTC; CDR3 protein: CSAGTGLARGFF
V gene: TRBV6-1; D gene: TRBD1; clone size: -; J gene: TRBJ1-6; CDR3 DNA: TGTGCCAGCAGTGGAAGACAGGGGTATTCACCCCTCCACTTT; CDR3 protein: CASSGRQGYSPLHF
V gene: TRBV5-6; D gene: -; clone size: -; J gene: TRBJ2-1; CDR3 DNA: TGTGCCAGCAGCTTATTATTACTAGTTTCGGGGATGGGGTACAATGAGCAGTTCTTC; CDR3 protein: CASSLLLLVSGMGYNEQFF
V gene: TRBV11-2; D gene: -; clone size: -; J gene: TRBJ2-7; CDR3 DNA: TGTGCCAGCAGCTGGGGCGGGACAGAGTACGAGCAGTACTTC; CDR3 protein: CASSWGGTEYEQYF
V gene: TRBV11-2; D gene: -; clone size: -; J gene: TRBJ1-2; CDR3 DNA: TGTGCCAGCAGCTCCGAAGGTACAGTCGGCTACACCTTC; CDR3 protein: CASSSEGTVGYTF
V gene: TRBV10-3; D gene: -; clone size: few; J gene: TRBJ2-3; CDR3 DNA: TGTGCCATCAGTGGAGGGACTACAGATACGCAGTATTTT; CDR3 protein: CAISGGTTDTQYF
V gene: TRBV6-2/TRBV6-3; D gene: TRBD1; clone size: -; J gene: TRBJ2-6; CDR3 DNA: TGTGCCAGCAGCCCCGGACAGGGTGGGGCTGGGGCCAACGTCCTGACTTTC; CDR3 protein: CASSPGQGGAGANVLTF
V gene: TRBV5-1; D gene: -; clone size: -; J gene: TRBJ2-2; CDR3 DNA: TGCGCCAGCAACGAGGGACCGAACACCGGGGAGCTGTTTTTT; CDR3 protein: CASNEGPNTGELFF